This is a list of T cell receptor beta chains from one sample in a study of T cells expressing NK-cell markers. For each CDR3 protein, TCRdb gives one entry from its re-call of the 5' RACE reads, without DNA. The sample has about 540,000 distinct CDR3 sequences; the top ten hold around 3.3%. Sequenced input: blood T cells: a sorted CD56 or NKG2C T cell subset, CD4+ or CD8+ T cells, or bulk PBMC T cells (not recorded which). The source is a man aged 18-30 years in good health. The CDR3 runs from the conserved cysteine through the conserved F or W.

cdr3_length,v_call,j_call,cdr3_aa
14,TRBV24-1,TRBJ2-1,CATSDFSLANEQFF
13,TRBV25-1,TRBJ1-1,CAGTGRVFTEAFF
14,TRBV6-1,TRBJ1-1,CASTMTGGHTEAFF
15,TRBV20-1,TRBJ2-5,CSATPMVPRGETQYF
16,TRBV5-5,TRBJ2-4,CASSPDRPLDKNIQYF
17,TRBV7-2,TRBJ2-7,CASSLTASRRGGWEQYF
16,TRBV20-1,TRBJ2-5,CSARDRTAGGSETQYF
15,TRBV12-3/TRBV12-4,TRBJ2-6,CASTVVHAGANVLTF
11,TRBV10-3,TRBJ1-1,CAISESHEAFF
15,TRBV7-9,TRBJ2-3,CASSPDPSSTDTQYF
14,TRBV4-3,TRBJ2-1,CASSQELAGGPPFF
15,TRBV4-3,TRBJ2-3,CASSQGGLGIDTQYF
17,TRBV7-2,TRBJ1-1,CASRPAATGFGNTEAFF
13,TRBV20-1,TRBJ1-3,CSARSLPPATIYF
18,TRBV20-1,TRBJ2-1,CSAPPGLALLSGRNEQFF
16,TRBV7-9,TRBJ2-1,CASSLLGSGRSGEQFF
16,TRBV29-1,TRBJ1-1,CSVERGGLSGNTEAFF
16,TRBV7-2,TRBJ2-5,CASSRGTSGTQETQYF
11,TRBV5-1,TRBJ1-1,CASRQQSEAFF
14,TRBV7-2,TRBJ2-7,CASSSQATGKEQYF
11,TRBV2,TRBJ2-5,CASSAFETQYF
16,TRBV20-1,TRBJ2-1,CSARVPRRAGDNEQFF
12,TRBV29-1,TRBJ2-5,CSVGRDRATQYF
12,TRBV12-5,TRBJ2-1,CASVWGYNEQFF
15,TRBV5-1,TRBJ2-1,CASSEDRGLAVEQFF
18,TRBV12-3/TRBV12-4,TRBJ2-1,CASRQGVVSGRASNEQFF
15,TRBV29-1,TRBJ2-2,CSVRSGRAGSGELFF
15,TRBV27,TRBJ2-2,CASSFRQVMTGELFF
15,TRBV6-5,TRBJ2-5,CASSYSARVQETQYF
16,TRBV20-1,TRBJ1-5,CSAKQQGHSAVQPQHF
14,TRBV20-1,TRBJ2-1,CSAHGLGSYNEQFF
16,TRBV12-3/TRBV12-4,TRBJ2-5,CASSLEGSLAKETQYF
18,TRBV20-1,TRBJ2-7,CSARDTAAGLGGGYEQYF
12,TRBV11-2,TRBJ1-5,CASRTDNQPQHF
15,TRBV5-1,TRBJ2-5,CASSGYTGNQETQYF
13,TRBV9,TRBJ2-5,CASPADHSETQYF
15,TRBV6-5,TRBJ1-5,CASSYSGGGNQPQHF
15,TRBV16,TRBJ2-2,CASSQLTGNTGELFF
11,TRBV6-2/TRBV6-3,TRBJ2-1,CAIGQYNEQFF
14,TRBV18,TRBJ1-4,CASSPIPGTEKLFF
18,TRBV4-2,TRBJ2-2,CASSQGFAGGANTGELFF
15,TRBV28,TRBJ2-7,CASSGRDYYSYEQYF
14,TRBV4-1,TRBJ2-2,CASSQREYTGELFF
15,TRBV5-1,TRBJ2-5,CASSSSGGVVETQYF
16,TRBV5-1,TRBJ2-1,CASSLVSSGMFNEQFF
11,TRBV19,TRBJ1-6,CASSYGGPLHF
14,TRBV5-1,TRBJ2-5,CASSRKREYETQYF
14,TRBV25-1,TRBJ2-7,CASRSWDPPGEQYF
15,TRBV12-3/TRBV12-4,TRBJ2-1,CASSPLAGTYNEQFF
12,TRBV28,TRBJ2-5,CASRTGGGTQYF
16,TRBV15,TRBJ2-3,CATSSSTGILTDTQYF
14,TRBV24-1,TRBJ2-2,CATSDLQLGGELFF
14,TRBV7-9,TRBJ2-2,CASSLQQGFGELFF